The 14 T cell receptor beta chains in this list originate from one sample, sequenced in a study of tumor-infiltrating lymphocytes in glioblastoma multiforme. TCRB libraries came from RNA via three nested multiplex PCR rounds. TCRdb reanalysed the multiplex PCR reads using MiXCR and keeps one entry per CDR3 protein. The top ten clones hold about 18% of a sample with almost 20,000 distinct CDR3 sequences, about two thirds of them seen once. Sequenced input: peripheral blood. The receptor source for this set is a male donor with glioblastoma.

The genes are TRBV6-1 and TRBJ2-3; D is ambiguous. The CDR3 sequence is 12 residues long. Germline loops: CDR1 MNHNS, CDR2 SASEGT. The V and J ends lost 7 bases and 5 bases respectively, with 10 bases between them. The CDR3 spells CASKDRGDTQYF. The DNA of the CDR3 is TGTGCCAGCAAGGACCGCGGAGATACGCAGTATTTT.

A few counts support this clonotype. The chain is built from TRBV27 and TRBJ1-4, with D maybe TRBD1 (5 bases). Trimming removed 2 bases from V and 5 bases from J, with 12 bases in between. Germline V gene data show CDR1 as MNHEY and CDR2 as SMNVEV (reference sequence). The CDR3 covers 15 residues. The DNA of the CDR3 is TGTGCCAGCAGTTTAGTCGGGGGACCAAATGAAAAACTGTTTTTT. This gives the protein CASSLVGGPNEKLFF.

This chain links TRBV6-5 with TRBJ1-3; D not resolved. Germline CDR1 reads MNHEY; CDR2 reads SVGAGI. This CDR3 spans 15 amino acids. The V gene lost 6 bases and the J gene lost 4 bases, with 16 bases spanning the gap. The CDR3 region is CASSLGSSGGNTIYF. CDR3 bases: TGTGCCAGCAGCTTGGGGTCGAGTGGGGGAAACACCATATATTTT.

Concerning this clonotype: Its ends do not fully match the called genes, so a read error is possible. The rearrangement joins TRBV11-2 to TRBJ2-1, with D tentatively TRBD2 (6 bases). Germline V gives CDR1 SGHAT, CDR2 FQNNGV. This CDR3 spans 15 amino acids. This CDR3 is CASRLAGGKNNERFF. CDR3 coding DNA: TGTGCCAGCAGGTTAGCTGGGGGGAAGAACAATGAGCGGTTCTTC.

This sequence joins TRBV12-3 or TRBV12-4 and TRBJ2-1; TRBD2 matches at 9 bases. The V and J ends lost 1 base and 16 bases, in that order; junction bases with no gene match: 11. CDR3 length: 14 residues. The CDR3 nucleotides read TGTGCCAGCAGTTTAGGAATAGCGGGGGATGAGCGATTCTTC. The encoded protein is CASSLGIAGDERFF.

Comments on this clonotype: A read error may account for a junction end that differs from germline. The chain employs TRBV6-1 and TRBJ2-1; D gene unclear. Germline-derived CDR1 and CDR2 are MNHNS and SASEGT. This CDR3 contains 15 residues. This CDR3 reads CANSEGVGNYNEQFF. The CDR3 nucleotides read TGTGCCAACAGTGAAGGTGTGGGAAACTACAATGAGCAGTTCTTC.

Remarks on this clonotype: Germline is not matched at one junction end, which may reflect a read error. This chain's CDR3 is CSSSPRAPGGLQPGEQYF. CDR3 in DNA: TGTTCCAGCAGCCCAAGGGCCCCTGGCGGTCTACAACCAGGCGAGCAGTACTTC. The chain links TRBV11-2 to TRBJ2-7, with D uncertain. The CDR3 extends over 18 amino acids. Germline CDR1 reads SGHAT; CDR2 reads FQNNGV. Full variable domain (remainder filled in from reference TRBV11-2 and TRBJ2-7): EAGVAQSPRYKIIEKRQSVAFWCNPISGHATLYWYQQILGQGPKLLIQFQNNGVVDDSQLPKDRFSAERLKGVDSTLKIQPAKLEDSAVYLCSSSPRAPGGLQPGEQYFGPGTRLTVT.

The chain recombines TRBV11-2 with TRBJ2-1; D perhaps matches TRBD2 (5 bases). This CDR3 is 13 amino acids long. V lost 7 bases and J 5 bases, leaving 12 bases between the germline ends. CDR1 SGHAT and CDR2 FQNNGV come from the germline V gene. CDR3 DNA sequence: TGTGCCAGCAACTCAGGACTGAACAATGAGCAGTTCTTC. Its translation is CASNSGLNNEQFF.

This clonotype was counted many times. The chain combines TRBV6-5 with TRBJ1-1; 7 positions match TRBD1. The length of the CDR3 is 15 residues. The germline gives CDR1 MNHEY, CDR2 SVGAGI. Germline trimming cut 4 bases from V and 4 bases from J; bases unmatched to any gene: 9. The CDR3 reads CASSSRDSLVTEAFF. The CDR3 region has the DNA TGTGCCAGCAGTTCCCGGGACAGCCTCGTCACTGAAGCTTTCTTT.

Details on this clonotype: At one end, the junction sequence differs from germline, possibly due to a read error. V and J are TRBV11-2 and TRBJ2-5; 9 bases line up with TRBD1. Germline-derived CDR1 and CDR2 are SGHAT and FQNNGV. This CDR3 is built from 17 residues. CDR3 DNA sequence: TGTGTCAGCAGCTTAGGTTGGGACAGGGCTTCCGAGGAGACCCGGTACTTC. Translated, it gives CVSSLGWDRASEETRYF.

The gene calls are TRBV11-2 and TRBJ2-3, with 9 positions matching TRBD2. After removal of 4 bases from V and 4 bases from J, the junction contained 9 bases not matched to a gene. Germline V gene sequence: CDR1 SGHAT, CDR2 FQNNGV. The CDR3 has 16 amino acids. CDR3 DNA sequence: TGTGCCAGCAGCTCTCCGGGACTAGCCGGCGCAGATACGCAGTATTTT. Its translation: CASSSPGLAGADTQYF.

A word on this clonotype: Likely a read error: the CDR3 ends without its conserved phenylalanine or tryptophan. The chain employs TRBV11-2 and TRBJ1-1, with TRBD1 identical over 8 bases. V dropped 5 bases and J dropped 0; count of bases not matched to a gene: 17. Germline CDR1 SGHAT, CDR2 FQNNGV. This CDR3 is built from 19 residues. The CDR3 loop reads CASSPRSRTGIGMNTEAFS. The CDR3 nucleotides are TGTGCCAGCAGCCCAAGATCCAGGACAGGGATCGGGATGAACACTGAAGCTTTCTCC.

This clonotype was seen many times. The chain is built from TRBV20-1 and TRBJ1-6, with 9 bases identical to TRBD1. The CDR3 contains 15 residues. V trimming: 4 bases; J trimming: 10 bases; junction bases outside the gene matches: 11. Germline V CDR1 and CDR2: DFQATT, SNEGSKA (reference sequence). The CDR3 DNA is TGCAGTGCTACCCGAAGCGGGGACAGGGAGTCACCCCTCCACTTT. Its translation is CSATRSGDRESPLHF.

The sample holds many counts of this clonotype. The chain links TRBV29-1 to TRBJ1-3, with 8 bases matching TRBD1. Germline V gene sequence: CDR1 SQVTM, CDR2 ANQGSEA. Trimming cost V 6 bases and J 1 base; bases outside gene matches: 8. The CDR3 runs to 15 residues. CDR3: CSVRTGMESGNTIYF. CDR3 bases: TGCAGCGTACGGACAGGGATGGAGTCTGGAAACACCATATATTTT.